This T cell receptor beta chain is from a study of sequential checkpoint blockade in melanoma. Overall study context: Randomization was 1:1 between first-line nivolumab→ipilimumab and ipilimumab→nivolumab. Each arm's sequence ended with maintenance nivolumab.

This clone has just one count. The CDR3 has 20 residues. Clones were read by immunoSEQ multiplex PCR, and TCRdb kept only the in-frame ones, dropping some. The top ten clones hold about a quarter of a sample with approximately 5,200 clones, 70% to 80% of them seen once. Treatment specified: randomized to nivolumab then ipilimumab (arm A) or the reverse (arm B). No patient had prior DNA-damaging chemotherapy. The receptor's source is a human donor with melanoma. The chain uses TRBV12-2 and TRBJ2-7; TRBD2, the table's D call, lacks a check against the DNA. TRBV12-2 is classified as a pseudogene. The input for sequencing was CD8+ T cells sorted from blood (inferred from file names), taken from a patient given nivolumab and ipilimumab in sequence. CDR3 nucleotides: TGTGCAAGTCGCGTCGCGCGTCTGGGTAGCGGGAGGGCCCTAGACTACGAGCAGTACTTC. Protein: CASRVARLGSGRALDYEQYF.